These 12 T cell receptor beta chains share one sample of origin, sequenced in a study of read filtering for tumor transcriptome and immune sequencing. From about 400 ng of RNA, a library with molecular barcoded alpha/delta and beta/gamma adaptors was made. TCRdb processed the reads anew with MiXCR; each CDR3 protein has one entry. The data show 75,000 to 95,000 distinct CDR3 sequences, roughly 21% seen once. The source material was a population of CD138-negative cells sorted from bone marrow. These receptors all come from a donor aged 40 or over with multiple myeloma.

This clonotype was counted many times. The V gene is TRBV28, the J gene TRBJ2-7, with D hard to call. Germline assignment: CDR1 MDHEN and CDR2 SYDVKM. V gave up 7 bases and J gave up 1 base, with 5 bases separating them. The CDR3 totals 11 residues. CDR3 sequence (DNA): TGTGCCAGCACGTCTTCCTACGAGCAGTACTTC. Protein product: CASTSSYEQYF.

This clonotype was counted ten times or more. The CDR3 DNA sequence: TGCGCCAGCAGCCGAGGGGACAGGGGTAGTATAGATACGCAGTATTTT. It codes for CASSRGDRGSIDTQYF. The chain recombines TRBV5-1 with TRBJ2-3, with 10 bases lining up with TRBD1. This CDR3 has 16 residues. Per the germline V gene, CDR1 is SGHRS and CDR2 is YFSETQ. V was pared by 4 bases and J by 5 bases, with 10 bases of the junction left unmatched.

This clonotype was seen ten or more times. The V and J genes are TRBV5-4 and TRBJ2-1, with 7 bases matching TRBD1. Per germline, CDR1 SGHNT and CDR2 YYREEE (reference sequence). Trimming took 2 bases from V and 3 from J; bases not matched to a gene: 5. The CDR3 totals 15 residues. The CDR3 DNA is TGTGCCAGCAGCTTTTCCGGACAGGTCTACAATGAGCAGTTCTTC. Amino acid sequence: CASSFSGQVYNEQFF.

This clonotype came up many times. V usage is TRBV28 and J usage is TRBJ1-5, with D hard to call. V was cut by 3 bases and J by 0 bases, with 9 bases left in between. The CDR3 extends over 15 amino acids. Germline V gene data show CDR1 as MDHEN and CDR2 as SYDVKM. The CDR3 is CASSFRSPSNQPQHF. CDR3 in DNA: TGTGCCAGCAGTTTTCGCAGTCCTAGCAATCAGCCCCAGCATTTT.

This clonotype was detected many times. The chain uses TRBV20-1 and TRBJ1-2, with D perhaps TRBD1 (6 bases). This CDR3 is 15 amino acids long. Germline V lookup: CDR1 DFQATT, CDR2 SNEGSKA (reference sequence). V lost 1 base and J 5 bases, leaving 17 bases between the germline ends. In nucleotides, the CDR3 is TGCAGTGCTAGAGCCGACGACAGGAGCCTTTATGGCTACACCTTC. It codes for CSARADDRSLYGYTF.

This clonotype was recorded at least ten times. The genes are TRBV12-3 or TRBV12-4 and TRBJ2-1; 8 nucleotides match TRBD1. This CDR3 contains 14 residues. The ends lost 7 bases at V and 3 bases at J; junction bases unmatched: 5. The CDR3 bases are TGTGCCAGCACCGATGGACAGGGCTACAATGAGCAGTTCTTC. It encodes CASTDGQGYNEQFF.

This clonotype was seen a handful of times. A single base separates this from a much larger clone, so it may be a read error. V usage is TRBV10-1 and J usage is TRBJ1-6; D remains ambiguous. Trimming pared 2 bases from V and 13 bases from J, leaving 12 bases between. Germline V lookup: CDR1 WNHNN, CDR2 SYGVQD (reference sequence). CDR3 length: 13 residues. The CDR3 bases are TGCGCCAGCAGTGAGCCCCCCTCAAGTCCCCTCCACTTT. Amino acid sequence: CASSEPPSSPLHF.

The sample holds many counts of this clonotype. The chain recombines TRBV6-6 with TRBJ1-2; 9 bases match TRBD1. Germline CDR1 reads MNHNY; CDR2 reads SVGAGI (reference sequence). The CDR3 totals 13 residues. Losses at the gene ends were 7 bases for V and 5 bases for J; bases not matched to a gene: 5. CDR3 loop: CASTTGQGYGYTF. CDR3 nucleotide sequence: TGTGCCAGCACCACCGGACAGGGGTATGGCTACACCTTC.

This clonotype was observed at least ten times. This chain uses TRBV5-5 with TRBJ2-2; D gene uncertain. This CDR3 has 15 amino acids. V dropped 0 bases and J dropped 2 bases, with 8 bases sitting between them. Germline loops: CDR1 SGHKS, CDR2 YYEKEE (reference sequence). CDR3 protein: CASSLAWHNTGELFF. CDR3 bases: TGTGCCAGCAGCTTGGCCTGGCACAACACCGGGGAGCTGTTTTTT.

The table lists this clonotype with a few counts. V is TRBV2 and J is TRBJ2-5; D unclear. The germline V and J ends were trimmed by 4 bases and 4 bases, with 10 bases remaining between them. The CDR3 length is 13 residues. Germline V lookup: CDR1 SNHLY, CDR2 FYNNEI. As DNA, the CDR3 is TGTGCCAGCAGTGGGGTTCTTGGAGAGACCCAGTACTTC. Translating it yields CASSGVLGETQYF.

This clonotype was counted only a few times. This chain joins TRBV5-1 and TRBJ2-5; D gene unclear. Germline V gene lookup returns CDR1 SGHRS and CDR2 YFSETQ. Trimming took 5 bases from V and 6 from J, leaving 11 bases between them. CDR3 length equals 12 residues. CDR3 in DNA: TGCGCCAGCAGTCTTGACATGAAGACCCAGTACTTC. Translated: CASSLDMKTQYF.

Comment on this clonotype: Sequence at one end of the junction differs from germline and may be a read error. CDR3 nucleotides: TGTGCCAGCAGCTTAATTGGGGCTAGCGGATACAGTGAGCAGTTCTTC. It is translated as CASSLIGASGYSEQFF. The chain joins TRBV7-2 to TRBJ2-1, with 7 bases fitting TRBD2. Germline CDR1 reads SGHTA; CDR2 reads FQGNSA. The CDR3 runs to 16 residues.